The 9 T cell receptor beta chains below were found in one sample sequenced in a study of OX40 agonist ivuxolimab in advanced cancers. Clones were read by immunoSEQ multiplex PCR, and TCRdb kept only the in-frame ones, dropping some. The data hold around 66,000 clones, with 85% observed a single time. The sample in question was CD4+ or CD8+ T cells sorted from blood, obtained in a trial of the OX40 agonist ivuxolimab. The receptors here all came from an adult with an advanced solid tumor such as melanoma, head and neck, liver or kidney cancer.

This chain joins TRBV27 and TRBJ1-2; a weak D match, TRBD1 (6 bases). V lost 10 bases, J lost 1 base, and 19 bases lay in between. This CDR3 is built from 15 residues. Germline CDR1 reads MNHEY; CDR2 reads SMNVEV (reference sequence). CDR3 bases: TGTGCCACCCGCCCTTCCAGGGGCGGTAACTATGGCTACACCTTC. This codes for CATRPSRGGNYGYTF.

V usage is TRBV11-3 and J usage is TRBJ2-2, with D hard to call. Germline lookup yields CDR1 SGHNT and CDR2 YENEEA. V was clipped by 5 bases and J by 2 bases, with 6 bases between them. The CDR3 is 13 amino acids. The DNA for the CDR3 is TGTGCCAGCAGCAAGAGAAACACCGGGGAGCTGTTTTTT. As protein: CASSKRNTGELFF.

This chain connects TRBV6-5 to TRBJ1-5; D gene ambiguous. Trimming removed 0 bases at V and 4 bases at J, with 10 bases between. The CDR3 has 15 residues. Germline lookup yields CDR1 MNHEY and CDR2 SVGAGI. The DNA of the CDR3 is TGTGCCAGCAGTTACTCGATCCCGCTTAATCAGCCCCAGCATTTT. Translated, it gives CASSYSIPLNQPQHF.

The V gene is TRBV2, the J gene TRBJ1-1; D is perhaps TRBD1 (5 bases). V lost 2 bases to trimming and J lost 4 bases, with 11 bases between them. The germline V gene has CDR1 SNHLY and CDR2 FYNNEI. The CDR3 runs to 14 residues. CDR3 sequence reads: CASSESGLGTEAFF. In DNA, the CDR3 is TGTGCCAGCAGTGAATCAGGGCTGGGCACTGAAGCTTTCTTT.

The V gene is TRBV6-1, the J gene TRBJ1-5; D is ambiguous. The CDR3 loop spans 15 amino acids. Trimming left V 7 bases short and J 7 bases short, with 20 bases between. Germline V gene sequence: CDR1 MNHNS, CDR2 SASEGT. For the CDR3, the DNA is TGTGCCAGCAAAGATCTATCAGTGATCTCCCAGCCCCAGCATTTT. It codes for CASKDLSVISQPQHF.

In its sample, this clone ranks as medium-sized (0.01 to 0.1%). The chain's CDR3 is CATRSPGSGYEQYF. The CDR3 nucleotides read TGTGCCACCAGATCTCCCGGGAGTGGTTACGAGCAGTACTTC. The rearrangement links TRBV15 to TRBJ2-7; TRBD2 might be the D (6 bases). The CDR3 loop spans 14 amino acids. Trimming took 6 bases from V and 4 from J, leaving 16 bases between them. From germline, CDR1 is LNHNV and CDR2 YYDKDF (reference sequence). Full variable domain (rest looked up from reference TRBV15 and TRBJ2-7): DAMVIQNPRYQVTQFGKPVTLSCSQTLNHNVMYWYQQKSSQAPKLLFHYYDKDFNNEADTPDNFQSRRPNTSFCFLDIRSPGLGDTAMYLCATRSPGSGYEQYFGPGTRLTVT.

The V call is TRBV30, the J call TRBJ1-1; D is perhaps TRBD1 (6 bases). This CDR3 has 12 residues. Germline CDR1 is GTSNPN and CDR2 is SVGIG (reference sequence). The V end was cut by 6 bases, the J end by 0 bases, with 8 bases between. The CDR3 nucleotides read TGTGCCTGCCACAGGGTGAACACTGAAGCTTTCTTT. It translates to CACHRVNTEAFF.

This clone was counted a single time. CDR3 region: CASSPRRGQAQETQYF. CDR3 in DNA: TGTGCCAGCTCACCACGACGGGGACAGGCACAAGAGACCCAGTACTTC. The V call is TRBV18, the J call TRBJ2-5, with 8 positions matching TRBD1. Looked up from germline, CDR1 is KGHSH and CDR2 is LQKENI. The CDR3 is made up of 16 amino acids. After removal of 1 base from V and 2 bases from J, the junction contained 6 bases not matched to a gene.

The chain uses TRBV19 and TRBJ1-5; possible D gene TRBD1, 6 bases. This CDR3 is 12 amino acids long. Germline V gene data show CDR1 as LNHDA and CDR2 as SQIVND (reference sequence). Trimming removed 4 bases from V and 9 bases from J, with 10 bases in between. In DNA form, the CDR3 reads TGTGCCAGTAGTAACCAGGGGTTGCCCCAGCATTTT. It encodes CASSNQGLPQHF. Based on the CDR3 plus reference TRBV19 and TRBJ1-5, the full variable domain is DGGITQSPKYLFRKEGQNVTLSCEQNLNHDAMYWYRQDPGQGLRLIYYSQIVNDFQKGDIAEGYSVSREKKESFPLTVTSAQKNPTAFYLCASSNQGLPQHFGDGTRLSIL.